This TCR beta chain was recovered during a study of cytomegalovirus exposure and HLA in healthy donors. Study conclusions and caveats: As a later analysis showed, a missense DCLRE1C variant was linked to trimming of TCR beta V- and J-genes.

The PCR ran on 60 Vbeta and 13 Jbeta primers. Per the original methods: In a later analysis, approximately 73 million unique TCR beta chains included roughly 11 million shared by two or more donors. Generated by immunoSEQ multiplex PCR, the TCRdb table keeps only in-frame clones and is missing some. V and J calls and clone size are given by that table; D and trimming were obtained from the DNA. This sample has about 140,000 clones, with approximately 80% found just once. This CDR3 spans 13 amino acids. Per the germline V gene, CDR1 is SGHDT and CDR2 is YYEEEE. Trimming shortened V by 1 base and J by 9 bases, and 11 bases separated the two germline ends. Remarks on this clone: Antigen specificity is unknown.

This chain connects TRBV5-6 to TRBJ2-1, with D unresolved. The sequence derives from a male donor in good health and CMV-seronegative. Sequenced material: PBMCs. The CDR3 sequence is CASSLSVTGEQFF. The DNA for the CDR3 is TGTGCCAGCAGCTTGAGCGTCACGGGTGAGCAGTTCTTC.